This is a list of T cell receptor beta chains from one sample in a study of blood T cell repertoires in COVID-19. Sequencing was performed with immunoSEQ multiplex PCR; in TCRdb, only in-frame clones are kept and a portion is missing. The top ten hold just over 3% of the sample, which has about 220,000 clones, 86% seen once. What was sequenced was peripheral blood. The origin of the receptors is a woman in her thirties who had recovered from COVID-19. Each CDR3 is given with its conserved first and last residue. The order of the fields is CDR3 protein, clone size, J gene, V gene. Where a row states a size, it is once, few, many or the class of an expanded clone; other rows omit it.

cdr3_aa: CASSFMSEGQFF; clone_size: NA; j_call: TRBJ2-1; v_call: TRBV12-3/TRBV12-4
cdr3_aa: CASSLGLPTGGELFF; clone_size: once; j_call: TRBJ2-2; v_call: TRBV7-9
cdr3_aa: CSAGQGDGYTF; clone_size: NA; j_call: TRBJ1-2; v_call: TRBV29-1
cdr3_aa: CSASSGSTDTQYF; clone_size: NA; j_call: TRBJ2-3; v_call: TRBV20-1
cdr3_aa: CASSLSGREGSYEQYF; clone_size: NA; j_call: TRBJ2-7; v_call: TRBV7-8
cdr3_aa: CASSLWTGGGNEQFF; clone_size: NA; j_call: TRBJ2-1; v_call: TRBV5-6
cdr3_aa: CASSPFTGDLNYGYTF; clone_size: NA; j_call: TRBJ1-2; v_call: TRBV18
cdr3_aa: CASSLYRGGEQYF; clone_size: NA; j_call: TRBJ2-7; v_call: TRBV12-3/TRBV12-4
cdr3_aa: CASSGFEGNTGELFF; clone_size: NA; j_call: TRBJ2-2; v_call: TRBV25-1
cdr3_aa: CASRTNSRGSYEQYF; clone_size: NA; j_call: TRBJ2-7; v_call: TRBV2
cdr3_aa: CASSPGTRRWVNTEAFF; clone_size: NA; j_call: TRBJ1-1; v_call: TRBV5-1
cdr3_aa: CASSQEAGTPLNTGELFF; clone_size: NA; j_call: TRBJ2-2; v_call: TRBV2
cdr3_aa: CASSYGTGGNNSPLHF; clone_size: few; j_call: TRBJ1-6; v_call: TRBV7-6
cdr3_aa: CASSRTGGALAYEQYF; clone_size: NA; j_call: TRBJ2-7; v_call: TRBV5-4
cdr3_aa: CASSLRAGNTEAFF; clone_size: NA; j_call: TRBJ1-1; v_call: TRBV7-3
cdr3_aa: CASSLTSGTYNEQFF; clone_size: once; j_call: TRBJ2-1; v_call: TRBV11-2
cdr3_aa: CASSESVQETQYF; clone_size: NA; j_call: TRBJ2-5; v_call: TRBV2
cdr3_aa: CASSWTDLNTEAFF; clone_size: NA; j_call: TRBJ1-1; v_call: TRBV5-1
cdr3_aa: CASSLGGGGSYNEQFF; clone_size: NA; j_call: TRBJ2-1; v_call: TRBV5-4
cdr3_aa: CSVENRGSYEQYF; clone_size: once; j_call: TRBJ2-7; v_call: TRBV29-1
cdr3_aa: CASSLGGGLTDTQYF; clone_size: NA; j_call: TRBJ2-3; v_call: TRBV5-6
cdr3_aa: CASSVSGGALETQYF; clone_size: NA; j_call: TRBJ2-5; v_call: TRBV9
cdr3_aa: CASSVSGVTDTQYF; clone_size: NA; j_call: TRBJ2-3; v_call: TRBV9
cdr3_aa: CASSLDSLANGDTQYF; clone_size: NA; j_call: TRBJ2-3; v_call: TRBV5-1
cdr3_aa: CASSVASGVGDEQYF; clone_size: NA; j_call: TRBJ2-7; v_call: TRBV9
cdr3_aa: CASRGRDRGQETQYF; clone_size: once; j_call: TRBJ2-5; v_call: TRBV19